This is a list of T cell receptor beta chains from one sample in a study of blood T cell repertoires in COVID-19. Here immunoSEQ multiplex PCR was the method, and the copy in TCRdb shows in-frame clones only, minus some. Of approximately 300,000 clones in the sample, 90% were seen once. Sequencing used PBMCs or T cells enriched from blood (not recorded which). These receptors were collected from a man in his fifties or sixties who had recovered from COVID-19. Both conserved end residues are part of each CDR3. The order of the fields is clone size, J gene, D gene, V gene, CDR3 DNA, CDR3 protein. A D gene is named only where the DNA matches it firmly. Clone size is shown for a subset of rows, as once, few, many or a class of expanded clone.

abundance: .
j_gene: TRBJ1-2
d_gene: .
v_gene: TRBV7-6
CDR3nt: TGTGCCAGCAGCTTAGGGACAGATGCTAACTATGGCTACACCTTC
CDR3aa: CASSLGTDANYGYTF

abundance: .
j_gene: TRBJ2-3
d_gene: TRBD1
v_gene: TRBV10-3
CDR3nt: TGTGCCATCAGCGACCCCGGACAGGGAGGCACAGATACGCAGTATTTT
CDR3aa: CAISDPGQGGTDTQYF

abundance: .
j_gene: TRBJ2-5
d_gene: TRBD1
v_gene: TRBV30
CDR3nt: TGTGCCTGGAGCCCGACAGGGGTAGAGACCCAGTACTTC
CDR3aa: CAWSPTGVETQYF

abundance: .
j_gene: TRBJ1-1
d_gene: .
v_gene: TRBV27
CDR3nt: TGTGCCAGCGGACGGGGTTGGCGAACTGAAGCTTTCTTT
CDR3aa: CASGRGWRTEAFF

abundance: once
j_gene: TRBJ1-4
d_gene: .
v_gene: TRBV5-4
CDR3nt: TGTGCCAGCGGGACAAGTGAAAAACTGTTTTTT
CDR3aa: CASGTSEKLFF

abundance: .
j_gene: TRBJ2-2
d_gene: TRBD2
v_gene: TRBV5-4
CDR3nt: TGTGCCAGCAGCATTCTAGCGGGGGGGCCCAACCGGGAGCTGTTTTTT
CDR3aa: CASSILAGGPNRELFF

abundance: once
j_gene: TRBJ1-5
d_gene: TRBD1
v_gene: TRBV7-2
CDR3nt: TGTGCCAGCAGCTTCTCCGGGACAGGGAGTCAGCCCCAGCATTTT
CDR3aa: CASSFSGTGSQPQHF

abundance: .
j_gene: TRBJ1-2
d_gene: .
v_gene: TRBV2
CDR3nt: TGTGCCAGCAGTGAGACAGTACTTGGCTACACCTTC
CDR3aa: CASSETVLGYTF

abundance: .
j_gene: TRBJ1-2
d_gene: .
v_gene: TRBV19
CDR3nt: TGTGCCAGTAGTATAGATCAGGGGCGAGATGGCTACACCTTC
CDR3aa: CASSIDQGRDGYTF

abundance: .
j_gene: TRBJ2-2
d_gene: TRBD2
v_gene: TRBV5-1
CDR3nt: TGCGCCAGCAGCTTGACCGGGACTAGTTATACCGGGGAGCTGTTTTTT
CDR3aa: CASSLTGTSYTGELFF

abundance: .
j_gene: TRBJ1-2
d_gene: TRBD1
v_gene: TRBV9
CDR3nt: TGTGCCAGCAGCGAAACACAGGGGGACGGTCTACACTATGGCTACACCTTC
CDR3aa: CASSETQGDGLHYGYTF

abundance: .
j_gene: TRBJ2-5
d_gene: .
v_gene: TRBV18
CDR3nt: TGTGCCAGCTCACCACTCGGGCAGGCGGGGGAGACCCAGTACTTC
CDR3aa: CASSPLGQAGETQYF

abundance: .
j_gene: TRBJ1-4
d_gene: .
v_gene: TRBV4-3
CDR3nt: TGCGCCAGCAGCCTCCAACAGGGCTGGAATGAAAAACTGTTTTTT
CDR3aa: CASSLQQGWNEKLFF

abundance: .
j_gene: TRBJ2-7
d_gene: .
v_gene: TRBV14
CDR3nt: TGTGCCAGCAGCCAAGTAACGGGGTATGGGGAGCAGTACTTC
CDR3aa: CASSQVTGYGEQYF

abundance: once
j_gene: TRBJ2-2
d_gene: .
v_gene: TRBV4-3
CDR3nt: TGCGCCAGCAGCCAAGATAGGGGTTACGGGGAGCTGTTTTTT
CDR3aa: CASSQDRGYGELFF

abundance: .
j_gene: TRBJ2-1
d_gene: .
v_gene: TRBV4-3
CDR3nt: TGCGCCAGCAGCCAAGGTAACAGGGAGCCCCACAATGAGCAGTTCTTC
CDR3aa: CASSQGNREPHNEQFF

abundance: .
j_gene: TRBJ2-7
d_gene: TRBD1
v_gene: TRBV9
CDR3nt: TGTGCCAGCAGCCAGGGTGGACAGGGGGCCGAGCAGTACTTC
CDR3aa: CASSQGGQGAEQYF

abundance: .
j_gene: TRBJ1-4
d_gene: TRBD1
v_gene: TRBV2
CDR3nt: TGTGCCAGCAGTGAAGTCCCGGGACAGAGGGATGAAAAACTGTTTTTT
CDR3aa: CASSEVPGQRDEKLFF

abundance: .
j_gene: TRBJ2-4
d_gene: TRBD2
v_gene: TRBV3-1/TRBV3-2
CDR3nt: TGTGCCAGCAGCCGTTCCGGGACTAGCGGGAGTCTTGTAAACATTCAGTACTTC
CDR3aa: CASSRSGTSGSLVNIQYF

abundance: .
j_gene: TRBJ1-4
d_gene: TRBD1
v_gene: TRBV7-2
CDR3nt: TGTGCCAGCAGCCCCCCCGGGACAGGGATACAGAATGAAAAACTGTTTTTT
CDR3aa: CASSPPGTGIQNEKLFF

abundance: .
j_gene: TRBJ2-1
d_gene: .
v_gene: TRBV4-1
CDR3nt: TGCGCCAGCAGCCAAGTTTATCGACAGAGCTCCTACAATGAGCAGTTCTTC
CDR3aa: CASSQVYRQSSYNEQFF

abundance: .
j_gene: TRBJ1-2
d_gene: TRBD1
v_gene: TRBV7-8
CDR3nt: TGTGCCAGCAGCACCGGACAGGGAGGGGATGGCTACACCTTC
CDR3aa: CASSTGQGGDGYTF

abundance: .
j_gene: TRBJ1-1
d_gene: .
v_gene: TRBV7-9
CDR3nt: TGTGCCAGCAGCTCCGCGGAAGCGGACGGGAAGACTGAAGCTTTCTTT
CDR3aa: CASSSAEADGKTEAFF

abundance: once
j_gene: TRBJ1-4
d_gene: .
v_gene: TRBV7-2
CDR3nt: TGTGCCAGCAGCTTCCGCGCAACTAATGAAAAACTGTTTTTT
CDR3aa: CASSFRATNEKLFF

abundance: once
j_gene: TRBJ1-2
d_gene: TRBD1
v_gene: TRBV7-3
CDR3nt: TGTGCCAGCAGCCTGGACAGGGGTGCGGACTATGGCTACACCTTC
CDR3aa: CASSLDRGADYGYTF

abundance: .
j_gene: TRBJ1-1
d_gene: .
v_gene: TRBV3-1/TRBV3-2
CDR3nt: TGTGCCAGCAGCCATCTACAGGGAAACACTGAAGCTTTCTTT
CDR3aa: CASSHLQGNTEAFF

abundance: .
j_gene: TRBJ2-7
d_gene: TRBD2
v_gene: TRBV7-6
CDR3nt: TGTGCCAGCAGCCCAGACTCGGGGGGGTACGAGCAGTACTTC
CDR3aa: CASSPDSGGYEQYF

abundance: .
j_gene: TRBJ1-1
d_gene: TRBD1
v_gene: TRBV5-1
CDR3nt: TGCGCCAGCAGCCGACAGGGGGCGACTGAAGCTTTCTTT
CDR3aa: CASSRQGATEAFF

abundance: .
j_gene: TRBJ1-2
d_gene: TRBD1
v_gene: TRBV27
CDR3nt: TGTGCCAGCAGTTTCAGGGGGATCTATGGCTACACCTTC
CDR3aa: CASSFRGIYGYTF

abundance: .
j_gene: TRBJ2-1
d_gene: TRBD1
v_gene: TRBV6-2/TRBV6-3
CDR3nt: TGTGCCAGCAGTCCAGGGACAGAGCCCTCCAGCTCCTACAATGAGCAGTTCTTC
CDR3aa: CASSPGTEPSSSYNEQFF

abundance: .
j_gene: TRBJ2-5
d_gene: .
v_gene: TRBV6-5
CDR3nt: TGTGCCAGCAAGCAGGGGGCGCAAGTAGCGGGGACCCAGTACTTC
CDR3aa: CASKQGAQVAGTQYF

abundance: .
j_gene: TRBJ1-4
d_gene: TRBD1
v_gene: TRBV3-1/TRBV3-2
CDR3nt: TGTGCCAGCAGCGAGGGACAGGTCCATGAAAAACTGTTTTTT
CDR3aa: CASSEGQVHEKLFF

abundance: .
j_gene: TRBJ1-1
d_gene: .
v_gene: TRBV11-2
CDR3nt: TGTGCCAGCAGCCGAGAGGCCGTCACTGAAGCTTTCTTT
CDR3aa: CASSREAVTEAFF

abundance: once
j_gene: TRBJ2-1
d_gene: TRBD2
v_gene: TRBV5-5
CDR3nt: TGTGCCAGCAGCTTGACAGCGGGGGGGCCTGAAACTAGGCAGTTCTTC
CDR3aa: CASSLTAGGPETRQFF

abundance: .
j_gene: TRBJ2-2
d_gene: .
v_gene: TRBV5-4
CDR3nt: TGTGCCAGCAGCAAACCTCGGGCAGGGGACGCCGGGGAGCTGTTTTTT
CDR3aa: CASSKPRAGDAGELFF

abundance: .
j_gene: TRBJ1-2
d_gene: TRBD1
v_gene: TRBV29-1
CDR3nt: TGCAGCGACAGGGGGCCTGGTGGCTACACCTTC
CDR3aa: CSDRGPGGYTF

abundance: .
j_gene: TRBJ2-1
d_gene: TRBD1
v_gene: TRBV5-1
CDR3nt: TGCGCCAGCGGGACAGGGTTTTCCAATGAGCAGTTCTTC
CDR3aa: CASGTGFSNEQFF

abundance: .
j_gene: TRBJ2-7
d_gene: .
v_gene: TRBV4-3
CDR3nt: TGCGCCAGCAGCCAAGATATCGTTCGGTTAGGACAGTCCTACGAGCAGTACTTC
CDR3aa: CASSQDIVRLGQSYEQYF

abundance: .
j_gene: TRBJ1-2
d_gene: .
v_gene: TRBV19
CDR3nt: TGTGCCAGTAGTATCGGCAGGGTCTATGGCTACACCTTC
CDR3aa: CASSIGRVYGYTF

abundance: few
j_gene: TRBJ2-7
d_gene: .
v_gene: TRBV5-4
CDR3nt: TGTGCCAGCAGCTTAGGTGCGGGTGAGAATAGAAACGAGCAGTACTTC
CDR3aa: CASSLGAGENRNEQYF

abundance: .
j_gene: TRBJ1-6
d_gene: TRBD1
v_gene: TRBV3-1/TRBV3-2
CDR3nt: TGTGCCAGCAGCTCACGTCGACAGGGTTTGGCACCCCTCCACTTT
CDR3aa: CASSSRRQGLAPLHF

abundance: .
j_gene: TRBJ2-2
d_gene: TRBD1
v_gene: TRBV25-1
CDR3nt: TGTGCCAGCAGTAAGGGACAGGGCCCGAACACCGGGGAGCTGTTTTTT
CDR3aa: CASSKGQGPNTGELFF

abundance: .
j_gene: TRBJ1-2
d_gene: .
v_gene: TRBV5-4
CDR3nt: TGTGCCAGCAGCTTGCGGGCAGGGGTCCCTAACTATGGCTACACCTTC
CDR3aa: CASSLRAGVPNYGYTF

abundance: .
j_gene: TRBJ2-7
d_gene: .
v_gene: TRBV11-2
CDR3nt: TGTGCCAGCAGCCGCGACTACCGCTCCTACGAGCAGTACTTC
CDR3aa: CASSRDYRSYEQYF

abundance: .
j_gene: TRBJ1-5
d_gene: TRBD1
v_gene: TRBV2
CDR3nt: TGTGCCAGCAGTGGGACAGGGACTAATCAGCCCCAGCATTTT
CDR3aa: CASSGTGTNQPQHF

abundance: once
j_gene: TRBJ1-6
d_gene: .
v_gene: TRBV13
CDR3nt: TGTGCCAGCAGCCCCCGAGGTGACAATTCACCCCTCCACTTT
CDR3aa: CASSPRGDNSPLHF

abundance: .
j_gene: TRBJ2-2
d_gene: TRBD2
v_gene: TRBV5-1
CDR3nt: TGCGCCAGCAGCAAGTTAGCGGGAGATAACACCGGGGAGCTGTTTTTT
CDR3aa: CASSKLAGDNTGELFF

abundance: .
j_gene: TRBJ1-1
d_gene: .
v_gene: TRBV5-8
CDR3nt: TGTGCCAGCAGCTTAGGACAGATTTTTAACACTGAAGCTTTCTTT
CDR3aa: CASSLGQIFNTEAFF

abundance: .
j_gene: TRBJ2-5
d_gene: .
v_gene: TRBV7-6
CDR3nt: TGTGCCAGCAGCATACCCCACGACAGGATCCGGCCGCAAGAGACCCAGTACTTC
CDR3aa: CASSIPHDRIRPQETQYF

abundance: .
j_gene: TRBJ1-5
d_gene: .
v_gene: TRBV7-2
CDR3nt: TGTGCCAGCAGCTTCTCAGGGTACAATCAGCCCCAGCATTTT
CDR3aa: CASSFSGYNQPQHF

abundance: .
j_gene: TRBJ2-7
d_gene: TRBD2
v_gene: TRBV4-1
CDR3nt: TGCGCCAGCAGCCAAGATGTGAGCGGGACCTACGAGCAGTACTTC
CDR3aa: CASSQDVSGTYEQYF

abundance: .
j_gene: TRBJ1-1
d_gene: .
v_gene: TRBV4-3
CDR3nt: TGCGCCAGCAGCCAAGGGGGAGGGGCGGGTGAAGCTTTCTTT
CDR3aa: CASSQGGGAGEAFF

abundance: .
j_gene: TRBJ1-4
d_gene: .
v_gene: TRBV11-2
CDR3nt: TGTGCCAGCAGCTTAGGGCTTAGGGGTGGAAGAGAAAAACTGTTTTTT
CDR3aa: CASSLGLRGGREKLFF

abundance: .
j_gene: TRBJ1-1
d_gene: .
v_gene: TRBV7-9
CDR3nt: TGTGCCAGCATCGCGAAGAGTCCTATTTTGAACACTGAAGCTTTCTTT
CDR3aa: CASIAKSPILNTEAFF

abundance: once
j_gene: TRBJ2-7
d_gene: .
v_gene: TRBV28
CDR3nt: TGTGCCAGCAGTCTGCAGGGTCCCAACGAGCAGTACTTC
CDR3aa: CASSLQGPNEQYF